This T cell receptor beta chain originates from a study of neurological immune-mediated disorders. This clonotype was recorded at least ten times. The V gene end was trimmed by 6 bases and the J gene end by 0 bases; junction bases not matched to a gene: 8. The CDR3 runs 15 residues. Germline CDR1 is MNHEY and CDR2 is SVGEGT. 5'RACE generated cDNA with 10-nucleotide random UMIs. One entry per CDR3 protein results from TCRdb running MiXCR on the 5' RACE reads. This sample has 30,000 or so distinct CDR3 sequences; roughly 4.4% occur once, and the top ten carry 23%. This receptor was obtained from a man between 18 and 29 years old in good health. This rearrangement joins TRBV6-2 or TRBV6-3 to TRBJ2-7; TRBD1 matches 7 bases. The sequenced sample was PBMCs. The DNA for the CDR3 is TGTGCCAGCAGCCCCGGGCCAGGGGGCTCCTACGAGCAGTACTTC. Encoded protein: CASSPGPGGSYEQYF.